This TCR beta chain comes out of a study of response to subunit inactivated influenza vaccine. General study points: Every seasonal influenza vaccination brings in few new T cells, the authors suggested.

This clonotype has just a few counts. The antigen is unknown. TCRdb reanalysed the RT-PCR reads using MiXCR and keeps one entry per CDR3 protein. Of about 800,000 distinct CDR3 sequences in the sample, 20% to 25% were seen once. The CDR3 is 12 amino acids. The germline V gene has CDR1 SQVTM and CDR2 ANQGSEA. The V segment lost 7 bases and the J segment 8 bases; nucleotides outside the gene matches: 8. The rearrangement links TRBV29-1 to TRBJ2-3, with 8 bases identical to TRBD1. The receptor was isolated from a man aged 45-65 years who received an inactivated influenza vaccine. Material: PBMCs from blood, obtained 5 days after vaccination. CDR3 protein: CSGRQGAGTQYF. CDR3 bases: TGCAGCGGGAGGCAGGGGGCAGGTACGCAGTATTTT.